This TCR beta chain was sequenced during a study of cytomegalovirus exposure and HLA in healthy donors. Overall study findings and caveats: Later on, a genetic analysis was performed. It linked a missense variant in DCLRE1C with V- and J-gene trimming of TCR beta. Most TCR sequences were uncommon, yet certain public TCRs appeared in many donors.

Amplification used 60 Vbeta primers and 13 Jbeta primers. TCRdb's copy holds only in-frame clones and misses some; the assay was immunoSEQ multiplex PCR. The sample lists approximately 150,000 clones; over 60% were seen once. The CDR3 extends over 13 amino acids. The germline gives CDR1 MNHEY, CDR2 SVGAGI. Between the trimmed V and J ends, which lost 6 bases and 5 bases, there was a span of 14 bases. In regard to this clone: Antigen: not known.

The clonotype comes from a woman aged 40 to 50 in good health and CMV-seronegative. Sequencing input: PBMCs. The V and J genes are TRBV6-5 and TRBJ2-7; maybe TRBD1 (5 bases). CDR3 DNA: TGTGCCAGCAGACCCGGCAGGGTCCACGAGCAGTACTTC. This encodes CASRPGRVHEQYF.